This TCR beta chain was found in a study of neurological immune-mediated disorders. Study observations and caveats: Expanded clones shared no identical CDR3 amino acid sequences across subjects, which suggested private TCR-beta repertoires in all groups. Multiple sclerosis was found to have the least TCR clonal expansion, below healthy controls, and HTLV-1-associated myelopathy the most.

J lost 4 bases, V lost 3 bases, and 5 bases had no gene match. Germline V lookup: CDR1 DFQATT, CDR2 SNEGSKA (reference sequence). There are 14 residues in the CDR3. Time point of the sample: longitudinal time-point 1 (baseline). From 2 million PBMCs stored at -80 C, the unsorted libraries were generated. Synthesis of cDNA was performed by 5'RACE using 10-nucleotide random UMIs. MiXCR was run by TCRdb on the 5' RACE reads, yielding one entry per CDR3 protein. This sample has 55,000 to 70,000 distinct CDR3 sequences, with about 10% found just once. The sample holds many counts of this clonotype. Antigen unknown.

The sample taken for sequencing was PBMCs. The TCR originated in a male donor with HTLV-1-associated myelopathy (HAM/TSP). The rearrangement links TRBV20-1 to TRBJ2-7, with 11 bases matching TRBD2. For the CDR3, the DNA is TGCAGTGCTAGGCCACTAGCGGGGGCATACGAGCAGTACTTC. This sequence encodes CSARPLAGAYEQYF.